This TCR beta chain was recovered during a study of shared clonotypes between healthy human individuals. Overall study context: Donor ages ranged 18 to 49 years: a couple of women, a few men. Three CD4 naive, three CD4 memory, two CD8 naive and one CD8 memory plate were used per donor. Study-level results: Four donors held about 5% of naive CD4 clonotypes in common.

The CDR3 runs 15 residues. V was clipped by 5 bases and J by 4 bases; unmatched bases: 10. CDR1 and CDR2 from the germline V gene are SEHNR and FQNEAQ (reference sequence). Turning to this clone: Antigen unknown.

Only in-frame clones appear in the TCRdb table, and some are missing; sequencing was by immunoSEQ multiplex PCR. The sample carries over a million clones, around 98% recorded once. The origin of this receptor is a man aged 25-45 years in good health. This chain connects TRBV7-9 to TRBJ2-7; 8 positions match TRBD1. Sample: naive CD4+ T cells sorted from blood. The subset is: CD45RA+ positively selected. In nucleotides, the CDR3 is TGTGCCAGCAGCCGAGACGGACAGGGTTCGTACGAGCAGTACTTC. This codes for CASSRDGQGSYEQYF.